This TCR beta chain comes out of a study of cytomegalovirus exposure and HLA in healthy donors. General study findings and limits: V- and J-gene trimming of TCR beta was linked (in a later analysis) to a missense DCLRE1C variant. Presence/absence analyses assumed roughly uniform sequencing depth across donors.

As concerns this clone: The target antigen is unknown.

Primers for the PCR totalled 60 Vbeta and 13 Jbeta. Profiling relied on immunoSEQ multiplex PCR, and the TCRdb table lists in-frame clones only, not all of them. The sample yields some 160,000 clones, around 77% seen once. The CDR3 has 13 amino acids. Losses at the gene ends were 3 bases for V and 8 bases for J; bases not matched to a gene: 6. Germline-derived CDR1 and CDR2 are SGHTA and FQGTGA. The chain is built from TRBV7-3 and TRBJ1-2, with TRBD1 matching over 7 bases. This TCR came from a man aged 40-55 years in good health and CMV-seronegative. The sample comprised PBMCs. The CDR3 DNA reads TGTGCCAGCAGCTTTGAGAGGGGGCTGGGCTACACCTTC. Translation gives CASSFERGLGYTF.